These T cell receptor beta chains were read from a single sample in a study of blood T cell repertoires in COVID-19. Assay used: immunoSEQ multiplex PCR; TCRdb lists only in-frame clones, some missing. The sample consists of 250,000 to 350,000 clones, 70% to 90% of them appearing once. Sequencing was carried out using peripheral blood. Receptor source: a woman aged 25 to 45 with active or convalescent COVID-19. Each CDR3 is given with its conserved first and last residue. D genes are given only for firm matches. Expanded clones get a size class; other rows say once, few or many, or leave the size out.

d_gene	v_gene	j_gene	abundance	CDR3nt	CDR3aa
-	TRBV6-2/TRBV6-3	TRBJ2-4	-	TGTGCCAGCAGTTACCTTCTAGATCGTGAAAACATTCAGTACTTC	CASSYLLDRENIQYF
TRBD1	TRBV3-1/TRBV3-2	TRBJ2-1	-	TGTGCCAGCAGCCGGACAGGCTACAATGAGCAGTTCTTC	CASSRTGYNEQFF
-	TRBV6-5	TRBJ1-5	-	TGTGCCTCCAGGACAGTCCCCAATCAGCCCCAGCATTTT	CASRTVPNQPQHF
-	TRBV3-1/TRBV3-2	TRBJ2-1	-	TGTGCCAGCAGCCAAGGTGTCTACCCCTACAATGAGCAGTTCTTC	CASSQGVYPYNEQFF
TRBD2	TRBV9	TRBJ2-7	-	TGTGCCAGCAGCGTAGGGACTAGCGGGGTCTACGAGCAGTACTTC	CASSVGTSGVYEQYF
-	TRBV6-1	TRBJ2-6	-	TGTGCCAGCAGTGAAGGTCTAGTGGTGGGGGCCAACGTCCTGACTTTC	CASSEGLVVGANVLTF
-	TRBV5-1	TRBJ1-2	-	TGCGCCAGCAGCGAACCAGGGGCCCTCTATGGCTACACCTTC	CASSEPGALYGYTF
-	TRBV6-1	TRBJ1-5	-	TGTGCCAGCAGTGAATTATCGGAGGGAAATCAGCCCCAGCATTTT	CASSELSEGNQPQHF
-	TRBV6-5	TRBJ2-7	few	TGTGCCAGCAGTTACGGTCTAGTATTCTCAGAGCAGTACTTC	CASSYGLVFSEQYF
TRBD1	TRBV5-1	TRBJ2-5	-	TGCGCCAGCACCCCCGGGACAGCTATACAAGAGACCCAGTACTTC	CASTPGTAIQETQYF
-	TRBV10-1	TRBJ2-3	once	TGCGCCGCTCAGCGGATCACGCAGTATTTT	CAAQRITQYF